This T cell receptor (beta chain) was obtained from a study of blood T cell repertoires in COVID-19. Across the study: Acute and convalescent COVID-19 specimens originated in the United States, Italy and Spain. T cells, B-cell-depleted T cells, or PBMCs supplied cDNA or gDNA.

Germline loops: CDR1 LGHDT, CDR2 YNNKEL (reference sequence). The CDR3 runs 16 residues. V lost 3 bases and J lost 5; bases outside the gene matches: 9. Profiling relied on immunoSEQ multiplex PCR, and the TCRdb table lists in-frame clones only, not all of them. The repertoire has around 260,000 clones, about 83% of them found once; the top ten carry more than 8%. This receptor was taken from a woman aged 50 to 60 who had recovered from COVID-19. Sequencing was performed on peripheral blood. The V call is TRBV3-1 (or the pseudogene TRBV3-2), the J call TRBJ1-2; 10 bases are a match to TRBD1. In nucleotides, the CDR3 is TGTGCCAGCAGCCATTCCGGACAGGGGGTCGGGTATGGCTACACCTTC. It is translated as CASSHSGQGVGYGYTF.